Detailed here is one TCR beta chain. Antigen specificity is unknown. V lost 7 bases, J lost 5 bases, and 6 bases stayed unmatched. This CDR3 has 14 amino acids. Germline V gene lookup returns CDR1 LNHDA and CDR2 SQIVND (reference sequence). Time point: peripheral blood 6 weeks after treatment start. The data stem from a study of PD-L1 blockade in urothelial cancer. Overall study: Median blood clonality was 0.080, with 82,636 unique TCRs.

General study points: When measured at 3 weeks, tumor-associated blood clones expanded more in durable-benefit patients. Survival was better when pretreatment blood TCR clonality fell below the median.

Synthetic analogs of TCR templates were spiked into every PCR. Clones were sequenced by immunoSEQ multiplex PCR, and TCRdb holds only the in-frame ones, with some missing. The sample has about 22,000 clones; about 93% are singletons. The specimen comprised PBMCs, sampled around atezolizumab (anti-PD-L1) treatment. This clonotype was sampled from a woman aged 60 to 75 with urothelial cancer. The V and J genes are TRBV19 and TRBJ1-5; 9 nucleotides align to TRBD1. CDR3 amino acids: CASNLQGADQPQHF. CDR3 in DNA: TGTGCCAGTAACTTACAGGGGGCTGATCAGCCCCAGCATTTT.